A single sample gave rise to the 29 T cell receptor beta chains below, sequenced in a study of blood T cell repertoires in COVID-19. The data were produced by immunoSEQ multiplex PCR, yet TCRdb's version contains in-frame clones alone and is incomplete. The sample holds around 180,000 clones, about 80% seen once. Sequenced sample: peripheral blood. These receptors were obtained from a human donor in a cohort sampled during active COVID-19.

This clone occurred a few times. In DNA form, the CDR3 reads TGTGCCAGCAGTTATCCGAACTTGAACACTGAAGCTTTCTTT. Encoded protein: CASSYPNLNTEAFF. The chain employs TRBV6-2 or TRBV6-3 and TRBJ1-1; no clear D. Germline-derived CDR1 and CDR2 are MNHEY and SVGEGT. V dropped 3 bases and J dropped 0 bases, with 8 bases sitting between them. The CDR3 spans 14 residues.

The chain carries TRBV7-8 and TRBJ2-3, with 8 bases identical to TRBD2. Unmatched junction bases numbered 4, after V lost 3 bases and J lost 5 bases. CDR1 and CDR2 from the germline V gene are SGHVS and FQNEAQ. This CDR3 region has 14 residues. CDR3 coding DNA: TGTGCCAGCAGCTTTCGGGGGGGCAAAGATACGCAGTATTTT. Protein product: CASSFRGGKDTQYF.

The V call is TRBV4-1, the J call TRBJ1-1; weak D call: TRBD1 (5 bases). Trimming left V 0 bases short and J 0 bases short, with 11 bases between. This CDR3 is built from 16 residues. Looked up from germline, CDR1 is MGHRA and CDR2 is YSYEKL. The CDR3 protein is CASSQEEGLVNTEAFF. In nucleotides, the CDR3 is TGCGCCAGCAGCCAAGAGGAGGGGCTGGTGAACACTGAAGCTTTCTTT.

The rearrangement links TRBV7-8 to TRBJ2-5, with D possibly being TRBD2 (7 bases). This CDR3 contains 18 residues. CDR1 is SGHVS and CDR2 is FQNEAQ in the germline V gene. Between the trimmed V and J ends, which lost 4 bases and 0 bases, there was a span of 21 bases. DNA for the CDR3: TGTGCCAGCAGCTCGCCTAGGGGGGGGCCCACGTACCAAGAGACCCAGTACTTC. It yields the protein CASSSPRGGPTYQETQYF.

V usage is TRBV12-3 or TRBV12-4 and J usage is TRBJ2-7; 7 bases line up with TRBD1. V shed 7 bases and J 3 bases; nucleotides not matched to a gene: 6. CDR3 length: 13 amino acids. CDR3 bases: TGTGCCAGCACTCAACAGGGGAACTACGAGCAGTACTTC. Translated, it gives CASTQQGNYEQYF.

CDR3 sequence: CASSLAGTGYEQYF. The CDR3 nucleotides are TGTGCCAGCAGCCTCGCCGGGACAGGCTACGAGCAGTACTTC. The V and J genes are TRBV27 and TRBJ2-7, with 8 bases lining up with TRBD1. With V trimmed by 6 bases and J by 3 bases, 7 bases remained unmatched. The CDR3 runs 14 residues. CDR1 and CDR2 (germline): MNHEY, SMNVEV (reference sequence).

The chain joins TRBV29-1 to TRBJ2-7, with a possible D match to TRBD2 (5 bases). The V gene's germline CDR1 is SQVTM and CDR2 ANQGSEA. The CDR3 totals 12 residues. The V end lost 4 bases, the J end lost 1 base, and 8 bases lay between the germline ends. The CDR3 here is CSVVGVSYEQYF. CDR3 nucleotides: TGCAGCGTTGTCGGGGTTTCCTACGAGCAGTACTTC.

This clone was seen at least ten times. V is TRBV30 and J is TRBJ1-6; D may be TRBD1 (6 bases). CDR1 is GTSNPN and CDR2 is SVGIG in the germline V gene (reference sequence). Trimming pared 2 bases from V and 7 bases from J, leaving 18 bases between. The CDR3 contains 16 residues. CDR3 residues: CAWSLGRQVTNSPLHF. The CDR3 nucleotides are TGTGCCTGGAGTTTGGGGCGACAGGTAACGAATTCACCCCTCCACTTT.

J is TRBJ1-1 and V is TRBV12-3 or TRBV12-4, with D perhaps TRBD1 (6 bases). The CDR3 totals 13 residues. V was shortened by 6 bases and J by 1 base, with 9 bases between the two germline ends. The CDR3 bases are TGTGCCAGCAGCCAGGGGTCGAACACTGAAGCTTTCTTT. This translates into CASSQGSNTEAFF.

This clone was detected once. The V gene is TRBV2, the J gene TRBJ2-3; tentative D call: TRBD2 (5 bases). V shed 5 bases and J shed 2 bases, with 11 bases lying between them. The CDR3 covers 14 residues. Germline V lookup: CDR1 SNHLY, CDR2 FYNNEI. CDR3 residues: CASSRTGNTDTQYF. The DNA for the CDR3 is TGTGCCAGCAGTAGGACTGGGAACACAGATACGCAGTATTTT.

The rearrangement links TRBV9 to TRBJ2-7, with D possibly matching TRBD1 (6 bases). Trimming stripped 0 bases from V and 5 bases from J, with 12 bases between. This CDR3 spans 14 amino acids. Germline-derived CDR1 and CDR2 are SGDLS and YYNGEE. CDR3 in amino acids: CASSVGGRGDEQYF. CDR3 sequence (DNA): TGTGCCAGCAGCGTAGGGGGCAGGGGAGACGAGCAGTACTTC.

The count of this clone is one. The V gene is TRBV5-1, the J gene TRBJ2-3; D is perhaps TRBD2 (6 bases). CDR1 and CDR2 from the germline V gene are SGHRS and YFSETQ. V gave up 4 bases and J gave up 5 bases, with 23 bases separating them. This CDR3 is built from 17 residues. The CDR3 DNA reads as TGCGCCAGCAGCGCTTTCGGAGGGGAAGGTTCACAAGATACGCAGTATTTT. It specifies CASSAFGGEGSQDTQYF.

The sample holds one count of this clone. The J gene is TRBJ2-5, the V gene TRBV18, with D possibly matching TRBD1 (5 bases). Germline CDR1 KGHSH, CDR2 LQKENI. Trimming took 4 bases from V and 1 from J, leaving 7 bases between them. CDR3 size: 13 residues. The CDR3 here is CASSQTVQETQYF. CDR3 DNA sequence: TGTGCCAGCTCACAGACAGTCCAAGAGACCCAGTACTTC.

This clone was counted between two and nine times. The V call is TRBV7-9, the J call TRBJ1-3, with no clear D. There are 15 residues in the CDR3. Deletions cut 5 bases from V and 0 bases from J, with 11 bases between. Germline V lookup: CDR1 SEHNR, CDR2 FQNEAQ (reference sequence). CDR3 nucleotide sequence: TGTGCCAGCAGCCGCGGTGGGAGCTCTGGAAACACCATATATTTT. Its protein product is CASSRGGSSGNTIYF.

V is TRBV11-2 and J is TRBJ2-1; 9 nucleotides align to TRBD2. V was pared by 3 bases and J by 5 bases, with 5 bases of the junction left unmatched. Germline lookup yields CDR1 SGHAT and CDR2 FQNNGV. The CDR3 covers 15 residues. CDR3 nucleotides: TGTGCCAGCAGCTTCTGGGCGGGGGGGCACAATGAGCAGTTCTTC. It yields the protein CASSFWAGGHNEQFF.

The gene calls are TRBV10-3 and TRBJ2-7, with 7 bases fitting TRBD1. In germline, CDR1 is ENHRY, CDR2 SYGVKD. The V gene end was trimmed by 2 bases and the J gene end by 2 bases; junction bases not matched to a gene: 18. This CDR3 comprises 19 residues. The CDR3 DNA reads as TGTGCCATCAGTGAGAGGGGCCTGGCCGGGACAGAGAGTACCTACGAGCAGTACTTC. Residues: CAISERGLAGTESTYEQYF.

The chain has TRBV5-1 and TRBJ1-6; 7 bases fit TRBD1. The germline CDR1 and CDR2 sequences are SGHRS and YFSETQ. The V and J ends lost 4 bases and 4 bases, in that order; junction bases with no gene match: 5. The CDR3 has 15 amino acids. The CDR3, as DNA: TGCGCCAGCAGCCGTTCGGGACAGTATAATTCACCCCTCCACTTT. It yields the protein CASSRSGQYNSPLHF.

Here the CDR3 DNA reads TGCAGCGTGGGGGGAGCCCCTAGCACAGATACGCAGTATTTT. This encodes CSVGGAPSTDTQYF. The rearrangement joins TRBV29-1 to TRBJ2-3; maybe TRBD2 (6 bases). V lost 6 bases to trimming and J lost 0 bases, with 13 bases between them. CDR1 and CDR2 (germline): SQVTM, ANQGSEA. This CDR3 is built from 14 residues.

The chain links TRBV4-1 to TRBJ1-5; TRBD1 might be the D (5 bases). The CDR3 has 15 residues. V was pared by 6 bases and J by 1 base, with 13 bases between. Germline V gene lookup returns CDR1 MGHRA and CDR2 YSYEKL. CDR3 coding DNA: TGCGCCAGCAGGATTGATAGACAGAGCAATCAGCCCCAGCATTTT. Translated: CASRIDRQSNQPQHF.

The rearrangement joins TRBV9 to TRBJ2-7, with 7 nucleotides matching TRBD1. V lost 4 bases and J lost 2; bases outside the gene matches: 3. The CDR3 is 13 residues long. CDR1 is SGDLS, CDR2 YYNGEE, per germline. In nucleotides, the CDR3 is TGTGCCAGCAGCCCAGGACAGGCCTACGAGCAGTACTTC. It yields the protein CASSPGQAYEQYF.

V is TRBV24-1 and J is TRBJ1-3; the D is unclear. Germline CDR1 reads KGHDR; CDR2 reads SFDVKD. The CDR3 is 15 residues long. V shed 8 bases and J shed 0 bases, with 13 bases lying between them. CDR3 sequence reads: CATIETVSSGNTIYF. Written as DNA, the CDR3 is TGTGCCACCATCGAAACGGTGAGCTCTGGAAACACCATATATTTT.

The chain uses TRBV4-1 and TRBJ1-4, with 7 nucleotides matching TRBD1. There are 17 residues in the CDR3. Germline CDR1 and CDR2: MGHRA and YSYEKL. The ends lost 2 bases at V and 1 base at J; junction bases unmatched: 7. This CDR3 is CASSQFQGGGTNEKLFF. The CDR3 nucleotides read TGCGCCAGCAGCCAATTTCAGGGGGGTGGAACTAATGAAAAACTGTTTTTT.

V and J are TRBV7-9 and TRBJ1-2; TRBD1 aligns across 8 bases. Germline V CDR1 and CDR2: SEHNR, FQNEAQ (reference sequence). CDR3 length equals 15 residues. V was pared by 5 bases and J by 3 bases, with 8 bases of the junction left unmatched. The CDR3 is CASSGRQGSYYGYTF. DNA for the CDR3: TGTGCCAGCAGCGGACGACAGGGGTCGTACTATGGCTACACCTTC.

The table lists this clone with a count of one. The chain recombines TRBV28 with TRBJ2-1, with D tentatively TRBD2 (7 bases). The CDR3 is 14 residues long. CDR1 and CDR2 from the germline V gene are MDHEN and SYDVKM. V was trimmed by 7 bases and J by 7 bases, leaving 17 bases between them. The DNA of the CDR3 is TGTGCCAGCACCTTCCGGGGGGCAGGGAATGAGCAGTTCTTC. Translating gives CASTFRGAGNEQFF.

The chain uses TRBV3-1 (or the pseudogene TRBV3-2) and TRBJ2-3, with 7 bases fitting TRBD2. J gave up 6 bases and V 2 bases, and 5 bases lay outside the gene matches. CDR3 size: 14 residues. The germline gives CDR1 LGHDT, CDR2 YNNKEL (reference sequence). CDR3 sequence reads: CASSQRTSSDTQYF. CDR3 DNA: TGTGCCAGCAGCCAAAGGACTAGTTCTGATACGCAGTATTTT.

The rearrangement links TRBV7-9 to TRBJ1-2; 9 bases fit TRBD1. CDR1 SEHNR and CDR2 FQNEAQ come from the germline V gene (reference sequence). The CDR3 covers 16 residues. The J segment lost 0 bases and the V segment lost 2 bases, leaving 4 bases of the junction unmatched. The CDR3 spells CASSLPRQGANYGYTF. The CDR3 bases are TGTGCCAGCAGCTTACCGAGACAGGGGGCTAACTATGGCTACACCTTC.

V usage is TRBV4-1 and J usage is TRBJ2-1, with 8 bases aligning to TRBD2. After removal of 6 bases from V and 6 bases from J, the junction contained 13 bases not matched to a gene. Looked up from germline, CDR1 is MGHRA and CDR2 is YSYEKL. CDR3 length: 16 amino acids. The CDR3 loop is CASSYERGPRGNEQFF. CDR3 nucleotides: TGCGCCAGCAGTTACGAGCGGGGGCCGAGGGGCAATGAGCAGTTCTTC.

This chain joins TRBV12-3 or TRBV12-4 and TRBJ1-4; D remains unclear. The CDR3 spans 13 residues. Trimming removed 3 bases from V and 7 bases from J, with 9 bases in between. DNA of the CDR3: TGTGCCAGCAGTTTCGGGGTTCCTGAAAAACTGTTTTTT. Residues: CASSFGVPEKLFF.

This clone was detected only a few times. The chain employs TRBV5-6 and TRBJ2-2, with TRBD2 as a possible D gene (7 bases). Trimming left V 2 bases short and J 8 bases short, with 10 bases between. The CDR3 loop spans 13 amino acids. Germline CDR1 SGHDT, CDR2 YYEEEE. The CDR3, as DNA: TGTGCCAGCAGCTTCGGGGGGCTAGGGGAGCTGTTTTTT. Protein product: CASSFGGLGELFF. Full variable domain (remainder filled in from reference TRBV5-6 and TRBJ2-2): DAGVTQSPTHLIKTRGQQVTLRCSPKSGHDTVSWYQQALGQGPQFIFQYYEEEERQRGNFPDRFSGHQFPNYSSELNVNALLLGDSALYLCASSFGGLGELFFGEGSRLTVL.